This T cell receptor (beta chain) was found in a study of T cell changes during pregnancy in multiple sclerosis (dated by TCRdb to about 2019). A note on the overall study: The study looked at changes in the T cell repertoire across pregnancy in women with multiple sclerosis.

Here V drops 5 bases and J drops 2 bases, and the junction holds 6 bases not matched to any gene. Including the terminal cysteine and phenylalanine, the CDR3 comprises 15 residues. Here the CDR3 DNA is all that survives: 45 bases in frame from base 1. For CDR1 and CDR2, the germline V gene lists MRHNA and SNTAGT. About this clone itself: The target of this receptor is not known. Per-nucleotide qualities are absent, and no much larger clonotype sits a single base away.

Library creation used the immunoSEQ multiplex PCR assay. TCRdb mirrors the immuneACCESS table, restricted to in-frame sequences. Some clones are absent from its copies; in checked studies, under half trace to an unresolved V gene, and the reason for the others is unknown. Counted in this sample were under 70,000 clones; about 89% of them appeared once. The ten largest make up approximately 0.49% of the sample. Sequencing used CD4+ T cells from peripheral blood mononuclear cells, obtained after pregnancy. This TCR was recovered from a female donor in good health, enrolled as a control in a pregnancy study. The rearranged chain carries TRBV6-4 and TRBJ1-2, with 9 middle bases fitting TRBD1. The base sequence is TGTGCCAGCAGTCCGGACGACAGGGGGAACTATGGCTACACCTTC. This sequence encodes CASSPDDRGNYGYTF.